This T cell receptor beta chain was observed in a study of cytomegalovirus exposure and HLA in healthy donors. Overall study: Among about 380 genotyped donors, about 85% fell in the Caucasian-associated ancestry cluster.

PCR was performed using 60 Vbeta and 13 Jbeta primers. TCRdb keeps only in-frame clones here, not all; method: immunoSEQ multiplex PCR. Of 80,000 or so clones in the sample, 75% to 80% are singletons; the top ten hold approximately 4.5%. The germline CDR1 and CDR2 sequences are MNHEY and SVGAGI. The CDR3 covers 14 residues. Broader study findings: A highly shared variant cluster was judged a likely technical artifact. Several top significant clusters appeared, in a later analysis, to be linked to common viral pathogens.

Remarks on this clone: Its antigen is undetermined.

The receptor was isolated from a man in his forties in good health and CMV-seronegative. Sequenced sample: PBMCs. The V gene is TRBV6-5, the J gene TRBJ2-5, with a possible D match to TRBD2 (6 bases). The DNA end is a closer match to TRBJ2-7, so the J assignment may be wrong. The CDR3 DNA reads TGTGCCAGCAGTTACACGGGGGTGACCTACGAGCAGTACTTC. Its protein is CASSYTGVTYEQYF.